This T cell receptor (beta chain) is from a study of cytomegalovirus exposure and HLA in healthy donors. PCR used 60 Vbeta primers and 13 Jbeta primers. Only in-frame clones appear in the TCRdb table, and some are missing; sequencing was by immunoSEQ multiplex PCR. The data hold about 190,000 clones, with roughly 88% observed a single time. CDR3 size: 15 residues. The germline V gene has CDR1 LGHNA and CDR2 YSLEER. V shed 4 bases and J 6 bases; nucleotides not matched to a gene: 10. This TCR derives from a boy younger than 10 in good health and CMV-seronegative. The rearrangement joins TRBV4-3 to TRBJ2-3, with 7 nucleotides matching TRBD2. Source material: PBMCs. The CDR3 loop is CASSLSAGDRDTQYF. The CDR3 nucleotides read TGCGCCAGCAGCCTCTCGGCGGGGGATAGGGATACGCAGTATTTT.